Detailed here is one TCR beta chain. Its matching antigen is unknown. 13 Jbeta primers and 60 Vbeta primers were used for the PCR. The protocol was immunoSEQ multiplex PCR, while the TCRdb copy is restricted to in-frame clones and leaves out a portion. The table lists over 30,000 clones, about 70% of them singletons. The data are from a study of cytomegalovirus exposure and HLA in healthy donors. Whole-study findings and limits: Apart from CMV serostatus, no immune exposure information was available.

This CDR3 has 13 amino acids. The V gene lost 6 bases and the J gene lost 9 bases, with 18 bases spanning the gap. Germline CDR1 and CDR2: SNHLY and FYNNEI. This receptor was obtained from a man between 40 and 49 years old in good health and CMV-seropositive. Sequences were obtained from PBMCs. The J gene is TRBJ2-7, the V gene TRBV2, with a possible D match to TRBD1 (6 bases). CDR3 sequence reads: CASSDWDNLGQYF. The CDR3 nucleotides are TGTGCCAGCAGCGACTGGGACAACTTGGGGCAGTACTTC.